The 24 T cell receptor beta chains given below trace back to one sample, sequenced in a study of blood T cells in healthy people across ages. A J-beta primer mix and a sample-barcoded 5' primer were used in a second PCR of about 6 to 12 cycles. TCRdb re-called the 5' RACE reads through MiXCR, storing one row per CDR3 protein. The sample holds about 1,400,000 distinct CDR3 sequences, roughly 45% seen once. Material for sequencing was blood. Receptors originate from a woman aged 18-30 years in good health.

The V call is TRBV5-1, the J call TRBJ2-1; 10 bases map to TRBD2. Germline loops: CDR1 SGHRS, CDR2 YFSETQ. CDR3 length: 17 residues. V shed 4 bases and J 0 bases; nucleotides not matched to a gene: 7. The CDR3 DNA follows: TGCGCCAGCAGCGGGGGACTAGCGCTGAGCTCCTACAATGAGCAGTTCTTC. This encodes CASSGGLALSSYNEQFF.

Comment on this clonotype: An end of the junction does not agree with germline; a read error may underlie this. The V gene is TRBV7-2, the J gene TRBJ2-5, with 7 bases fitting TRBD2. The CDR3 length is 14 residues. Germline V gene sequence: CDR1 SGHTA, CDR2 FQGNSA. CDR3 bases: TGTGCCAACAGCTTCGCGGGAGTAGTCGAGACCCAGTACTTC. It is translated as CANSFAGVVETQYF.

V and J are TRBV12-3 or TRBV12-4 and TRBJ1-5, with no clear D. This CDR3 is built from 15 residues. V was pared by 2 bases and J by 0 bases, with 8 bases between. The CDR3 DNA is TGTGCCAGCAGTTTAAGGCAGTATAGCAATCAGCCCCAGCATTTT. Encoded protein: CASSLRQYSNQPQHF.

This clonotype was counted between two and nine times. The chain uses TRBV7-9 and TRBJ2-1, with a tentative D call TRBD2 (5 bases). The CDR3 sequence is 13 residues long. The germline V gene has CDR1 SEHNR and CDR2 FQNEAQ (reference sequence). V was clipped by 11 bases and J by 4 bases, with 15 bases between them. DNA of the CDR3: TGTGCCGCCCCTGGACTCGCATACAATGAGCAGTTCTTC. Translated: CAAPGLAYNEQFF.

V gene TRBV5-1 combines with J gene TRBJ2-7; D is perhaps TRBD1 or TRBD2 (5 bases each). CDR3 length: 14 residues. Trimming took off 5 bases at V and 0 bases at J, with 12 bases between the two ends. Germline CDR1 SGHRS, CDR2 YFSETQ. CDR3 coding DNA: TGCGCCAGCAGACAGGACTCCCACTCCTACGAGCAGTACTTC. This codes for CASRQDSHSYEQYF.

The genes are TRBV7-9 and TRBJ2-7; the D is unclear. The V gene's germline CDR1 is SEHNR and CDR2 FQNEAQ (reference sequence). The germline V and J ends were trimmed by 7 bases and 0 bases, with 13 bases remaining between them. This CDR3 region has 14 residues. The CDR3 here is CASTPLGVSYEQYF. As DNA, the CDR3 is TGTGCCAGCACCCCCCTTGGGGTCTCCTACGAGCAGTACTTC.

A few counts support this clonotype. The CDR3 nucleotides are TGTGCCAGCAGCCAAGATCAACAGGGTCTTTATGGCTACACCTTC. Its protein product is CASSQDQQGLYGYTF. The chain carries TRBV4-2 and TRBJ1-2; D is possibly TRBD1 (6 bases). The CDR3 is 15 residues long. Germline assignment: CDR1 LGHNA and CDR2 YNFKEQ. The V end lost 0 bases, the J end lost 5 bases, and 13 bases lay between the germline ends.

This clonotype has a handful of counts. This rearrangement joins TRBV12-3 or TRBV12-4 to TRBJ1-1; D unclear. CDR3 size: 13 residues. The ends were cut back, 3 bases at V and 6 bases at J, with 11 bases in the middle. The CDR3 region has the DNA TGTGCCAGCAGTTTGCGGGGAATAGCTGAAGCTTTCTTT. Protein product: CASSLRGIAEAFF.

The J gene is TRBJ2-1, the V gene TRBV4-1, with 10 bases that match TRBD2. The CDR3 length is 16 residues. Unmatched junction bases numbered 6, after V lost 0 bases and J lost 7 bases. Germline CDR1 MGHRA, CDR2 YSYEKL. CDR3 sequence reads: CASSQDPSGSRNEQFF. The CDR3 coding sequence is TGCGCCAGCAGCCAAGATCCTAGCGGGAGTCGGAATGAGCAGTTCTTC.

The chain joins TRBV7-9 to TRBJ1-4; 7 nucleotides align to TRBD1. Germline V gives CDR1 SEHNR, CDR2 FQNEAQ (reference sequence). Trimming at V came to 6 bases and at J to 8 bases, leaving 9 bases not matched to a gene. The CDR3 is made up of 14 amino acids. In DNA form, the CDR3 reads TGTGCCAGCAGGGATCAGGGGGGTGGCGAAAAACTGTTTTTT. It translates to CASRDQGGGEKLFF.

With regard to this clonotype: One end of the junction varies from germline; a read error may be responsible. The chain combines TRBV28 with TRBJ2-4; 8 bases line up with TRBD2. Germline V CDR1 and CDR2: MDHEN, SYDVKM. The CDR3 is 11 amino acids. The CDR3 reads CATGGGNVQYF. The CDR3 region has the DNA TGTGCCACCGGGGGGGGAAACGTTCAGTACTTC. Full variable domain (outside the CDR3, taken from reference TRBV28 and TRBJ2-4): DVKVTQSSRYLVKRTGEKVFLECVQDMDHENMFWYRQDPGLGLRLIYFSYDVKMKEKGDIPEGYSVSREKKERFSLILESASTNQTSMYLCATGGGNVQYFGAGTRLSVL.

This clonotype was counted a few times. This sequence joins TRBV20-1 and TRBJ2-4; 8 nucleotides line up with TRBD1. The length of the CDR3 is 15 residues. After removal of 2 bases from V and 4 bases from J, the junction contained 7 bases not matched to a gene. Germline V gene sequence: CDR1 DFQATT, CDR2 SNEGSKA (reference sequence). This CDR3 reads CSARNSGQGKNIQYF. DNA of the CDR3: TGCAGTGCTAGAAACTCTGGACAGGGTAAAAACATTCAGTACTTC.

This clonotype was observed a handful of times. The genes are TRBV2 and TRBJ1-4; D may be TRBD1 (5 bases). Germline CDR1 is SNHLY and CDR2 is FYNNEI. CDR3 length equals 15 residues. Trimming pared 2 bases from V and 7 bases from J, leaving 14 bases between. The CDR3 loop is CASSELGRVREKLFF. The DNA for the CDR3 is TGTGCCAGCAGTGAACTAGGCAGGGTTCGTGAAAAACTGTTTTTT. Supplemented by reference TRBV2 and TRBJ1-4, the full variable domain reads EPEVTQTPSHQVTQMGQEVILRCVPISNHLYFYWYRQILGQKVEFLVSFYNNEISEKSEIFDDQFSVERPDGSNFTLKIRSTKLEDSAMYFCASSELGRVREKLFFGSGTQLSVL.

The V gene is TRBV14, the J gene TRBJ1-2; weak D call: TRBD1 (6 bases). The CDR3 totals 16 residues. The V gene's germline CDR1 is SGHDN and CDR2 FVKESK. The V and J ends lost 0 bases and 8 bases respectively, with 19 bases between them. CDR3 residues: CASSQEGGPLSMGYTF. CDR3 bases: TGTGCCAGCAGCCAAGAAGGGGGGCCGCTGTCTATGGGCTACACCTTC.

As to this clonotype: Lacking the conserved final phenylalanine or tryptophan, this CDR3 likely reflects a read error. The DNA is left out, because the CDR3 cannot be placed on it with certainty; the CDR3 is given as TCRdb lists it. The chain employs TRBV2 and TRBJ2-1; the DNA was not used to check the table's D call, TRBD1. A total of 14 residues make up the CDR3, ends included. CDR1 is SNHLY and CDR2 is FYNNEI in the germline V gene. CDR3 amino acids: CASSRGERGYTFGS.

This chain joins TRBV20-1 and TRBJ2-7, with D possibly being TRBD2 (5 bases). Germline CDR1 reads DFQATT; CDR2 reads SNEGSKA (reference sequence). The CDR3 is 13 amino acids. Trimming cost V 0 bases and J 7 bases, with 13 bases left between them. This CDR3 reads CSARDGKALEQYF. For the CDR3, the DNA is TGCAGTGCTAGAGACGGGAAAGCCTTGGAGCAGTACTTC.

V and J are TRBV20-1 and TRBJ2-3; perhaps D is TRBD1 or TRBD2 (7 bases each). The CDR3 is 16 amino acids. Germline CDR1 and CDR2: DFQATT and SNEGSKA (reference sequence). V shed 4 bases and J shed 4 bases, with 21 bases lying between them. Written as DNA, the CDR3 is TGCAGTGCTATAGAGGGAGGGGGCCCCGGAGCAGATACGCAGTATTTT. Amino acids: CSAIEGGGPGADTQYF.

V gene TRBV27 combines with J gene TRBJ2-7; no clear D gene. Germline-derived CDR1 and CDR2 are MNHEY and SMNVEV (reference sequence). The CDR3 loop spans 16 amino acids. Between the trimmed V and J ends, which lost 5 bases and 4 bases, there was a span of 21 bases. CDR3 sequence (DNA): TGTGCCAGCAGTCCACGCGCGTCGGGTAGAGGATACGAGCAGTACTTC. Translated: CASSPRASGRGYEQYF.

On this clonotype: At one end, the junction sequence differs from germline, possibly due to a read error. The V and J genes are TRBV4-1 and TRBJ2-1; D assignment may be TRBD1 or TRBD2 (6 bases each). The CDR3 spans 16 residues. Per germline, CDR1 MGHRA and CDR2 YSYEKL. The CDR3 region has the DNA TGTGCCAGCAGCCAAGCGACGGGGGCGAGCTACAATGAGCAGTTCTTC. As protein: CASSQATGASYNEQFF.

The sample holds a few counts of this clonotype. The chain employs TRBV10-3 and TRBJ2-1, with D unclear. V gave up 10 bases and J gave up 4 bases, with 14 bases separating them. The CDR3 totals 13 residues. CDR1 is ENHRY and CDR2 is SYGVKD in the germline V gene. This CDR3 is CATASRGYNEQFF. In DNA, the CDR3 is TGTGCCACCGCCTCCCGCGGATACAATGAGCAGTTCTTC.

V gene TRBV10-2 combines with J gene TRBJ2-5; TRBD2 matches at 13 bases. The end of the DNA is better explained by TRBJ2-7, so the J call may be wrong. The CDR3 runs 15 residues. Germline V gene data show CDR1 as WSHSY and CDR2 as SAAADI. The CDR3 here is CASSVILAGGYEQYF. CDR3 bases: TGCGCCAGCAGTGTCATACTAGCGGGAGGGTACGAGCAGTACTTC.

The table lists this clonotype with a few counts. This chain joins TRBV11-1 and TRBJ2-6; D is ambiguous. Trimming shortened V by 3 bases and J by 3 bases, and 6 bases separated the two germline ends. CDR1 SGHAT and CDR2 FQDESV come from the germline V gene (reference sequence). The CDR3 length is 14 residues. The CDR3 sequence is CASSFTGGANVLTF. The CDR3 DNA is TGTGCCAGCAGCTTCACTGGTGGGGCCAACGTCCTGACTTTC.

Ten or more counts support this clonotype. V is TRBV10-3 and J is TRBJ2-5; 7 bases agree with TRBD1. The CDR3 consists of 14 residues. CDR1 and CDR2 from the germline V gene are ENHRY and SYGVKD. V lost 4 bases and J lost 4; bases outside the gene matches: 6. CDR3 in DNA: TGTGCCATCAGTGGACAGGGTGGCGGAGAGACCCAGTACTTC. This translates into CAISGQGGGETQYF.

The chain joins TRBV20-1 to TRBJ2-3, with 11 nucleotides matching TRBD2. In germline, CDR1 is DFQATT, CDR2 SNEGSKA (reference sequence). Trimming removed 3 bases from V and 1 base from J; junction bases left unmatched: 3. The length of the CDR3 is 15 residues. This CDR3 reads CSARILAGGTDTQYF. The CDR3 nucleotides read TGCAGTGCTAGGATACTAGCGGGAGGCACAGATACGCAGTATTTT.